The 4 T cell receptor beta chains listed next were all sequenced from one sample in a study of T cells in tuberculosis. Clones were sequenced by immunoSEQ multiplex PCR, and TCRdb holds only the in-frame ones, with some missing. The sample yields approximately 53,000 clones, 90% to 95% seen once. Time point denoted: new active TB diagnosis, blood taken before or within 7 days of starting treatment. The specimen comprised PBMCs, sampled at tuberculosis diagnosis. The source is an adult with tuberculosis.

The chain carries TRBV7-2 and TRBJ1-4; D not certain. V dropped 2 bases and J dropped 8 bases, with 9 bases sitting between them. The length of the CDR3 is 13 residues. Germline assignment: CDR1 SGHTA and CDR2 FQGNSA. The CDR3 region has the DNA TGTGCCAGCAGCTTAATATGGGAGGAAAAACTGTTTTTT. Protein product: CASSLIWEEKLFF.

J is TRBJ2-5 and V is TRBV30, with TRBD2 matching over 9 bases. The CDR3 runs 16 residues. V dropped 4 bases and J dropped 6; count of bases not matched to a gene: 15. CDR1 is GTSNPN and CDR2 is SVGIG in the germline V gene (reference sequence). CDR3 loop: CAWTAGGPVVFKTQYF. In DNA form, the CDR3 reads TGTGCCTGGACGGCGGGAGGGCCCGTCGTCTTTAAGACCCAGTACTTC.

V usage is TRBV5-6 and J usage is TRBJ1-1; 9 nucleotides match TRBD1. Germline trimming cut 1 base from V and 11 bases from J; bases unmatched to any gene: 9. Germline CDR1 reads SGHDT; CDR2 reads YYEEEE. The length of the CDR3 is 14 residues. CDR3 in amino acids: CASSLRDRALVAFF. As DNA, the CDR3 is TGTGCCAGCAGCTTGCGGGACAGGGCATTGGTGGCTTTCTTT.

This chain links TRBV4-1 with TRBJ2-7; TRBD2 is a possible D gene (6 bases). Germline V CDR1 and CDR2: MGHRA, YSYEKL. V lost 1 base, J lost 0 bases, and 16 bases lay in between. The CDR3 extends over 17 amino acids. CDR3 sequence (DNA): TGCGCCAGCAGCCAAGGATCCGGGACTCTGAGCTCCTACGAGCAGTACTTC. Translation gives CASSQGSGTLSSYEQYF.